The 6 T cell receptor beta chains reported below all come from one sample, sequenced in a study of beta chain features in type 1 diabetes. Expressed TCRB transcripts were sequenced because the entire RNA isolate underwent reverse transcription. Data came from immunoSEQ multiplex PCR; TCRdb stores just in-frame clones and leaves some out. The table has about 320,000 clones, approximately 15% seen once. The sample was central memory CD4+ T cells from blood. These receptors all come from a man aged 25 to 40 in good health.

In its sample, this clone was seen a few times. This chain uses TRBV7-3 with TRBJ2-2; 8 positions agree with TRBD1. V lost 6 bases and J lost 7; bases outside the gene matches: 7. The CDR3 loop spans 14 amino acids. Germline assignment: CDR1 SGHTA and CDR2 FQGTGA. CDR3: CASRFGQGFGELFF. The CDR3 coding sequence is TGTGCCAGCAGGTTTGGACAGGGTTTCGGGGAGCTGTTTTTT.

This clone occurred a few times. The genes are TRBV4-1 and TRBJ1-1, with D tentatively TRBD1 (5 bases). V lost 1 base to trimming and J lost 4 bases, with 10 bases between them. The CDR3 length is 14 residues. Germline CDR1 and CDR2: MGHRA and YSYEKL. The CDR3 nucleotides are TGCGCCAGCAGCCAAGTTCCGAGGGGCACTGAAGCTTTCTTT. Its translation: CASSQVPRGTEAFF.

Only a few counts were recorded for this clone. The junction departs from germline at one end; a sequencing error may be responsible. The rearrangement joins TRBV5-5 to TRBJ2-2, with D tentatively TRBD2 (5 bases). This CDR3 region has 15 residues. The germline V gene has CDR1 SGHKS and CDR2 YYEKEE (reference sequence). CDR3 coding DNA: TGCGCCAGCAGCCAAGTCGGGATTTACACCGGGGAGCTGTTTTTT. Translation: CASSQVGIYTGELFF.

V is TRBV15 and J is TRBJ1-2; D not certain. Germline CDR1 reads LNHNV; CDR2 reads YYDKDF (reference sequence). The CDR3 has 12 amino acids. The germline V and J ends were trimmed by 0 bases and 5 bases, with 4 bases remaining between them. The CDR3 bases are TGTGCCACCAGCAGAGATGGGTATGGCTACACCTTC. Translated, it gives CATSRDGYGYTF. The whole variable domain, remainder taken from reference TRBV15 and TRBJ1-2, is DAMVIQNPRYQVTQFGKPVTLSCSQTLNHNVMYWYQQKSSQAPKLLFHYYDKDFNNEADTPDNFQSRRPNTSFCFLDIRSPGLGDTAMYLCATSRDGYGYTFGSGTRLTVV.

The chain joins TRBV6-5 to TRBJ2-1, with TRBD2 matching 10 bases. Losses at the gene ends were 2 bases for V and 7 bases for J; bases not matched to a gene: 8. The CDR3 loop spans 16 amino acids. Germline values: CDR1 MNHEY, CDR2 SVGAGI. The CDR3 nucleotides are TGTGCCAGCAGTTACCGGAGTAGCGGGGGGCCGAATGAGCAGTTCTTC. Protein sequence: CASSYRSSGGPNEQFF.

This clone was detected a few times. V is TRBV19 and J is TRBJ2-5; D uncertain. CDR1 is LNHDA, CDR2 SQIVND, per germline (reference sequence). The ends were cut back, 6 bases at V and 3 bases at J, with 5 bases in the middle. The CDR3 covers 11 residues. The CDR3 sequence is CASRWKETQYF. The CDR3 DNA sequence: TGTGCCAGTAGGTGGAAAGAGACCCAGTACTTC.